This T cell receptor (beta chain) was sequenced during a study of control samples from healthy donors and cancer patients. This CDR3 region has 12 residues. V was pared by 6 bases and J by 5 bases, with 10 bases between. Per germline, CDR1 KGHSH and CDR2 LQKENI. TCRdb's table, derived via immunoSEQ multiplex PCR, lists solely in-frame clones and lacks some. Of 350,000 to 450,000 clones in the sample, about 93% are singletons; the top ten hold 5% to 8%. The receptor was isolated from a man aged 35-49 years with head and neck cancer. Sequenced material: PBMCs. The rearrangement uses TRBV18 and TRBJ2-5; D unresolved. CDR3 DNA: TGTGCCAGCTCGTCCTTTGGGGAGACCCAGTACTTC. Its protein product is CASSSFGETQYF.